The rows below give T cell receptor beta chains drawn from one sample of a study of beta chain features in type 1 diabetes. The data were produced by immunoSEQ multiplex PCR, yet TCRdb's version contains in-frame clones alone and is incomplete. The sample lists 50,000 to 65,000 clones; roughly 39% were seen once. The sample consisted of Tregs from blood. Source of these receptors: a man aged 30 to 39 with type 1 diabetes. Each CDR3 is given with its conserved first and last residue. Each record gives: D gene, V gene, J gene, CDR3 protein. D genes are given only for firm matches.

TRBD1	TRBV7-9	TRBJ1-6	CASSPGQGSYSPLHF
TRBD2	TRBV6-1	TRBJ2-7	CAARAWLAGEDEQYF
TRBD2	TRBV5-1	TRBJ2-5	CASSVSGRAQETQYF
NA	TRBV6-1	TRBJ2-4	CASSELENIQYF
TRBD2	TRBV28	TRBJ2-7	CASSLSGTSKTYEQYF
NA	TRBV7-9	TRBJ2-3	CASSLSTSTDTQYF
NA	TRBV5-1	NA	CASSLAFGGTYEQYF
NA	TRBV9	TRBJ1-1	CASSPGGGENTEAFF
TRBD2	TRBV4-3	TRBJ2-7	CASSQWGTSGKISYEQYF
TRBD1	TRBV6-1	TRBJ2-7	CASRDRTGYYEQYF
TRBD2	TRBV7-3	TRBJ2-1	CASSPRTSGSYNEQFF
TRBD1	TRBV28	TRBJ1-3	CASSSGQGVNTIYF
TRBD1	TRBV2	TRBJ1-4	CASIDRGGGNEKLFF
TRBD1	TRBV4-2	TRBJ2-7	CASSQTGGYEQYF
NA	TRBV6-6	TRBJ2-3	CASSSLETGTDTQYF
NA	TRBV21-1	TRBJ2-5	CASSKGTQETQYF
TRBD1	TRBV9	TRBJ2-4	CASSVDDRGGNIQYF
NA	TRBV28	TRBJ2-7	CASSSHGSSYEQYF
NA	TRBV5-1	TRBJ2-7	CASSSYRDSYEQYF
NA	TRBV5-1	TRBJ2-2	CASSLGGTRPGELFF
TRBD1	TRBV6-6	TRBJ2-7	CASSLDRDSYEQYF
TRBD2	TRBV2	TRBJ2-5	CASRTSGSRETQYF
NA	TRBV7-3	TRBJ2-2	CASGRSPGELFF
TRBD1	TRBV7-2	NA	CASGKLGTAVPYEQYF
NA	TRBV2	TRBJ2-1	CASGVSGLEQFF
NA	TRBV21-1	TRBJ2-1	CASSKDRVSSYNEQFF
NA	TRBV6-1	TRBJ1-5	CASRGGQYNQPQHF
TRBD2	TRBV7-2	TRBJ2-1	CASSLVAGGPSSYNEQFF
NA	TRBV7-2	TRBJ1-2	CASSLEALGGYGYTF
NA	TRBV7-2	TRBJ2-5	CASSLGWAGGTQYF
TRBD2	TRBV7-3	TRBJ2-3	CASSFGGDTQYF
TRBD1	TRBV5-4	TRBJ2-1	CASSSGQGNHNEQFF
NA	TRBV7-9	TRBJ2-2	CASSLTGGTGELFF
NA	TRBV10-2	TRBJ1-1	CASSRDLRSEAFF
TRBD2	TRBV5-1	TRBJ2-7	CASSPSGRGYEQYF
TRBD1	TRBV7-9	TRBJ2-5	CASSPDRVWLLGQETQYF
TRBD1	TRBV6-5	TRBJ1-6	CASSSTGKKSPLHF
TRBD1	TRBV27	TRBJ1-5	CASSSQGARGNQPQHF
NA	TRBV5-8	TRBJ1-2	CASSIYRDGYTF
TRBD2	TRBV6-1	TRBJ2-7	CASRQELAGSYEQYF
NA	TRBV18	TRBJ2-3	CASSPPEADTQYF
NA	TRBV2	TRBJ1-1	CASSEPSVRDYTEAFF
NA	TRBV6-5	TRBJ2-2	CASSSPLNTGELFF
NA	TRBV19	TRBJ1-5	CASSTRTGLANTYQPQHF
TRBD1	TRBV4-3	TRBJ2-4	CASSQDGQGATKNIQYF
TRBD1	TRBV2	TRBJ2-7	CASKGQGYEQYF
TRBD2	TRBV4-2	TRBJ2-7	CASSQDLGAGGFSYEQYF
NA	TRBV28	TRBJ1-3	CASSSRNSGNTIYF
TRBD2	TRBV28	TRBJ2-7	CASSVSPLAAYEQYF
NA	TRBV7-8	TRBJ1-5	CASSLEFRQLRGPQHF